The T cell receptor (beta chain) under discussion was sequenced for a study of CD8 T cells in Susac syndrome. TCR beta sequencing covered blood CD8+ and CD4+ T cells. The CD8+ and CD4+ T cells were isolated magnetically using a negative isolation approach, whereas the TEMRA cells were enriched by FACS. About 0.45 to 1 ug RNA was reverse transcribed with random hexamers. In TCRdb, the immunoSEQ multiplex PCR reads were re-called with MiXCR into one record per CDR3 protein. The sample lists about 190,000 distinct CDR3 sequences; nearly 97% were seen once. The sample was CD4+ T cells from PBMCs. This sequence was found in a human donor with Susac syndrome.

Here the CDR3 reads CASMVSGRGNQPQHF. CDR3 DNA: TGTGCCAGCATGGTGTCAGGAAGGGGCAATCAGCCCCAGCATTTT. V gene TRBV6-2 or TRBV6-3 combines with J gene TRBJ1-5, with D unclear. The V end lost 7 bases, the J end lost 2 bases, and 15 bases lay between the germline ends. The CDR3 is 15 residues long. Germline V gene sequence: CDR1 MNHEY, CDR2 SVGEGT.